This T cell receptor (beta chain) derives from a study of cytomegalovirus exposure and HLA in healthy donors. As for the study in general: Within the Caucasian-associated ancestry cluster were roughly 81% of the 300 to 450 genotyped donors.

Germline V CDR1 and CDR2: SGHRS, YFSETQ. This CDR3 region has 15 residues. V lost 4 bases to trimming and J lost 6 bases; unmatched junction nucleotides: 8. Concerning this clone: The target antigen is unknown.

Study findings and constraints: Earlier analysis looked at TCR beta V segments, and most were productive about 87% or about 30% of the time. A later analysis by the authors found several of the most significant clusters apparently linked to common viral pathogens.

PCR employed 60 Vbeta and 13 Jbeta primers. Some clones are missing from TCRdb's copy, which holds only in-frame ones; the method was immunoSEQ multiplex PCR. Its table records about 200,000 clones. Everyone who donated was a healthy bone marrow donor. Source material: PBMCs. The sequence was collected from a young woman in good health and CMV-seropositive. The chain has TRBV5-1 and TRBJ2-1, with TRBD1 matching over 9 bases. The CDR3 region has the DNA TGCGCCAGCAGCACCGGGACAGGGACTTTCAATGAGCAGTTCTTC. The encoded protein is CASSTGTGTFNEQFF.